These 9 T cell receptor beta chains were all obtained from the same sample, sequenced in a study of OX40 agonist ivuxolimab in advanced cancers. Data came from immunoSEQ multiplex PCR; TCRdb stores just in-frame clones and leaves some out. The sample lists over 70,000 clones, about 86% occurring once. The sample here was CD4+ or CD8+ T cells sorted from blood, taken in a trial of the OX40 agonist ivuxolimab. These receptors originate from an adult with an advanced solid tumor such as melanoma, head and neck, liver or kidney cancer.

The genes are TRBV7-2 and TRBJ1-5; no definite D call. This CDR3 has 15 amino acids. With 1 base removed from V and 3 bases from J, the gap between germline ends came to 10 bases. Germline-derived CDR1 and CDR2 are SGHTA and FQGNSA. In DNA form, the CDR3 reads TGTGCCAGCAGCTTAGAGGGAACAGACAATCAGCCCCAGCATTTT. It is translated as CASSLEGTDNQPQHF.

This chain joins TRBV6-1 and TRBJ2-3; TRBD1 is a possible D gene (6 bases). In germline, CDR1 is MNHNS, CDR2 SASEGT. Trimming pared 3 bases from V and 2 bases from J, leaving 12 bases between. The CDR3 has 15 residues. The CDR3 loop reads CASSDQQGYTDTQYF. CDR3 sequence (DNA): TGTGCCAGCAGTGACCAACAGGGCTACACAGATACGCAGTATTTT.

The chain links TRBV7-7 to TRBJ2-5; 8 bases align to TRBD2. Germline values: CDR1 SSHAT, CDR2 FNYEAQ (reference sequence). The junction had 1 base not matched to a gene; V was cut back by 0 bases and J by 4 bases. This CDR3 spans 14 amino acids. This CDR3 reads CASSLAGLGETQYF. The CDR3 nucleotides are TGTGCCAGCAGCTTAGCGGGACTAGGAGAGACCCAGTACTTC. The whole variable domain, remainder taken from reference TRBV7-7 and TRBJ2-5, is GAGVSQSPRYKVTKRGQDVTLRCDPISSHATLYWYQQALGQGPEFLTYFNYEAQPDKSGLPSDRFSAERPEGSISTLTIQRTEQRDSAMYRCASSLAGLGETQYFGPGTRLLVL.

The chain recombines TRBV7-3 with TRBJ2-1; 12 bases are a match to TRBD2. This CDR3 is built from 18 residues. V trimming: 5 bases; J trimming: 7 bases; junction bases outside the gene matches: 15. From germline, CDR1 is SGHTA and CDR2 FQGTGA. In nucleotides, the CDR3 is TGTGCCAGCAGCCCGGCCCCCTCTAGCGGGGGGGTTCGTAATGAGCAGTTCTTC. Protein sequence: CASSPAPSSGGVRNEQFF.

The genes are TRBV7-9 and TRBJ1-4; tentatively, D is TRBD1 (5 bases). The CDR3 runs 15 residues. Per the germline V gene, CDR1 is SEHNR and CDR2 is FQNEAQ (reference sequence). The V gene lost 4 bases and the J gene lost 4 bases, with 13 bases spanning the gap. CDR3 region: CASSSAPGVNEKLFF. CDR3 coding DNA: TGTGCCAGCAGCTCTGCCCCGGGGGTTAATGAAAAACTGTTTTTT.

This clone has only one observation. Other DNA sequences in the same sample also yield this CDR3. The chain is built from TRBV9 and TRBJ2-5, with TRBD2 identical over 9 bases. Germline V lookup: CDR1 SGDLS, CDR2 YYNGEE. The CDR3 runs to 16 residues. With V trimmed by 0 bases and J by 2 bases, 5 bases remained unmatched. The CDR3 reads CASSVGLAGTQETQYF. CDR3 DNA: TGTGCCAGCAGCGTAGGGCTAGCGGGGACTCAAGAGACCCAGTACTTC.

V and J are TRBV10-3 and TRBJ2-3; 12 nucleotides align to TRBD2. From germline, CDR1 is ENHRY and CDR2 SYGVKD. Germline trimming cut 4 bases from V and 0 bases from J; bases unmatched to any gene: 5. The CDR3 spans 17 residues. This chain's CDR3 is CAISGTSGASSTDTQYF. Here the CDR3 DNA reads TGTGCCATCAGTGGGACTAGCGGGGCCTCTAGCACAGATACGCAGTATTTT.

The chain combines TRBV30 with TRBJ2-6, with 7 bases identical to TRBD1. This CDR3 comprises 14 residues. Trimming removed 5 bases from V and 4 bases from J; junction bases left unmatched: 5. The germline V gene has CDR1 GTSNPN and CDR2 SVGIG (reference sequence). The CDR3 reads CAWDKGQGANVLTF. CDR3 DNA: TGTGCCTGGGACAAGGGACAGGGGGCCAACGTCCTGACTTTC.

The chain recombines TRBV7-3 with TRBJ2-1; D is ambiguous. Per the germline V gene, CDR1 is SGHTA and CDR2 is FQGTGA. V lost 1 base, J lost 5 bases, and 12 bases lay in between. The CDR3 spans 15 residues. DNA for the CDR3: TGTGCCAGCAGCTTAATGGGGAATGGGAACAATGAGCAGTTCTTC. Translating gives CASSLMGNGNNEQFF.